Listed here are 21 T cell receptor beta chains from one sample, sequenced in a study of blood T cell repertoires in COVID-19. Here immunoSEQ multiplex PCR was the method, and the copy in TCRdb shows in-frame clones only, minus some. The sample has about 130,000 clones; 70% to 90% are singletons. What was sequenced was PBMCs or T cells enriched from blood (not recorded which). These receptors came from a woman aged 45 to 65 who had recovered from COVID-19.

This rearrangement joins TRBV19 to TRBJ2-5, with D maybe TRBD1 (5 bases). Deletions cut 0 bases from V and 5 bases from J, with 10 bases between. The CDR3 is 14 amino acids. Germline loops: CDR1 LNHDA, CDR2 SQIVND (reference sequence). For the CDR3, the DNA is TGTGCCAGTAGTATAGAAGCAGGGTGGGAGACCCAGTACTTC. Translation: CASSIEAGWETQYF.

This CDR3 is CASSEDGRAGPPNYGYTF. DNA of the CDR3: TGTGCCAGCAGTGAAGATGGGAGGGCTGGACCCCCTAACTATGGCTACACCTTC. The rearrangement links TRBV2 to TRBJ1-2; D is unresolved. V shed 1 base and J shed 0 bases, with 18 bases lying between them. CDR1 is SNHLY and CDR2 is FYNNEI in the germline V gene. The CDR3 is made up of 18 amino acids.

The chain links TRBV7-9 to TRBJ1-4; 10 nucleotides agree with TRBD1. V trimming: 6 bases; J trimming: 7 bases; junction bases outside the gene matches: 8. Germline assignment: CDR1 SEHNR and CDR2 FQNEAQ (reference sequence). The CDR3 spans 15 residues. The CDR3 coding sequence is TGTGCCAGCAGTATAGTCGGGACAGGGGTTGAAAAACTGTTTTTT. Translated: CASSIVGTGVEKLFF.

V and J are TRBV19 and TRBJ1-5; no reliable D call. Trimming removed 2 bases from V and 1 base from J, with 18 bases in between. The CDR3 contains 18 residues. Germline CDR1 and CDR2: LNHDA and SQIVND (reference sequence). The CDR3 here is CASSIRFIRGVSNQPQHF. Here the CDR3 DNA reads TGTGCCAGTAGTATACGGTTCATTCGGGGAGTCAGCAATCAGCCCCAGCATTTT.

This chain joins TRBV6-5 and TRBJ2-7, with 7 bases matching TRBD1. This CDR3 spans 14 amino acids. The germline gives CDR1 MNHEY, CDR2 SVGAGI. V lost 1 base and J lost 5; bases outside the gene matches: 5. The CDR3 sequence is CASSYWYRGNEQYF. The CDR3 DNA follows: TGTGCCAGCAGTTACTGGTACAGGGGAAACGAGCAGTACTTC.

V and J are TRBV4-1 and TRBJ2-2, with 9 bases matching TRBD1. CDR1 and CDR2 from the germline V gene are MGHRA and YSYEKL. With 0 bases clipped from V and 4 bases from J, the junction kept 9 bases outside the gene matches. This CDR3 contains 18 residues. The CDR3 coding sequence is TGCGCCAGCAGCCAAGAGACAGGGGGTTGGGTAAGCACCGGGGAGCTGTTTTTT. It encodes CASSQETGGWVSTGELFF.

J is TRBJ2-6 and V is TRBV7-2, with a weak D call TRBD1 (6 bases). Germline V gene lookup returns CDR1 SGHTA and CDR2 FQGNSA. V was pared by 5 bases and J by 3 bases, with 11 bases between. This CDR3 has 15 residues. This CDR3 is CASSQTGRGANVLTF. The CDR3 DNA is TGTGCCAGCAGCCAGACAGGACGTGGGGCCAACGTCCTGACTTTC.

The rearrangement uses TRBV11-2 and TRBJ2-1; TRBD1 matches 8 bases. V trimming: 5 bases; J trimming: 2 bases; junction bases outside the gene matches: 8. Germline-derived CDR1 and CDR2 are SGHAT and FQNNGV. The CDR3 spans 16 residues. The CDR3 region has the DNA TGTGCCAGCAGCCAAATCACAGGGGGGACCTACAATGAGCAGTTCTTC. This sequence encodes CASSQITGGTYNEQFF.

The chain combines TRBV3-1 (or the pseudogene TRBV3-2) with TRBJ1-2, with TRBD1 as a possible D gene (5 bases). Deletions cut 0 bases from V and 4 bases from J, with 12 bases between. This CDR3 has 15 residues. Germline loops: CDR1 LGHDT, CDR2 YNNKEL (reference sequence). The CDR3 nucleotides are TGTGCCAGCAGCCAAGATGGGGCAGGTGTCTATGGCTACACCTTC. This translates into CASSQDGAGVYGYTF.

This rearrangement joins TRBV10-3 to TRBJ1-5, with D possibly TRBD1 on 5 matching bases. The CDR3 consists of 14 residues. Deletions cut 4 bases from V and 6 bases from J, with 13 bases between. Germline CDR1 reads ENHRY; CDR2 reads SYGVKD. The CDR3 DNA follows: TGTGCCATCAGTGGACAGCCCGATGTTCAGCCCCAGCATTTT. This codes for CAISGQPDVQPQHF.

The gene calls are TRBV10-3 and TRBJ1-1, with D uncertain. V lost 4 bases to trimming and J lost 5 bases, with 11 bases between them. CDR3 length: 13 residues. Germline assignment: CDR1 ENHRY and CDR2 SYGVKD. The CDR3 region is CAISALRRTEAFF. CDR3 DNA: TGTGCCATCAGTGCCTTGAGGAGGACTGAAGCTTTCTTT.

The table lists this clone with a count of one. V gene TRBV29-1 combines with J gene TRBJ2-1; the match to TRBD2 covers 12 bases. Germline CDR1 reads SQVTM; CDR2 reads ANQGSEA. The junction had 6 bases not matched to a gene; V was cut back by 5 bases and J by 4 bases. The CDR3 runs 15 residues. The CDR3 spells CSVTLLAGGYNEQFF. DNA of the CDR3: TGCAGCGTTACCCTCCTAGCGGGGGGGTACAATGAGCAGTTCTTC.

V gene TRBV7-2 combines with J gene TRBJ2-2; D perhaps matches TRBD1 (6 bases). Germline V gene lookup returns CDR1 SGHTA and CDR2 FQGNSA. V dropped 5 bases and J dropped 4 bases, with 14 bases sitting between them. The length of the CDR3 is 15 residues. The CDR3 here is CASSQRTDFTGELFF. The CDR3 DNA reads as TGTGCCAGCAGCCAACGGACAGATTTCACCGGGGAGCTGTTTTTT.

The chain couples TRBV5-1 to TRBJ2-1, with D possibly matching TRBD1 (5 bases). Trimming left V 1 base short and J 5 bases short, with 13 bases between. Germline-derived CDR1 and CDR2 are SGHRS and YFSETQ. The length of the CDR3 is 15 residues. CDR3 residues: CASSLLGVDNNEQFF. CDR3 bases: TGCGCCAGCAGCTTGTTAGGGGTTGACAACAATGAGCAGTTCTTC.

This clone occurred once. The chain carries TRBV9 and TRBJ1-6; D is unresolved. Deletions cut 4 bases from V and 6 bases from J, with 8 bases between. Germline assignment: CDR1 SGDLS and CDR2 YYNGEE. This CDR3 spans 13 amino acids. This CDR3 reads CASSPAGNSPLHF. The CDR3 nucleotides are TGTGCCAGCAGCCCCGCCGGTAATTCACCCCTCCACTTT.

The chain joins TRBV5-4 to TRBJ1-1; no definite D call. The CDR3 runs to 15 residues. Trimming cost V 4 bases and J 3 bases, with 16 bases left between them. The germline CDR1 and CDR2 sequences are SGHNT and YYREEE (reference sequence). DNA for the CDR3: TGTGCCAGCAGCCCCAAAGAGCCTCATGACACTGAAGCTTTCTTT. Its translation is CASSPKEPHDTEAFF. The full variable domain, completed using reference TRBV5-4 and TRBJ1-1, is ETGVTQSPTHLIKTRGQQVTLRCSSQSGHNTVSWYQQALGQGPQFIFQYYREEENGRGNFPPRFSGLQFPNYSSELNVNALELDDSALYLCASSPKEPHDTEAFFGQGTRLTVV.

The gene calls are TRBV6-2 or TRBV6-3 and TRBJ2-1; unclear D gene. V gave up 4 bases and J gave up 4 bases, with 5 bases separating them. Germline V gene sequence: CDR1 MNHEY, CDR2 SVGEGT. The CDR3 has 12 residues. For the CDR3, the DNA is TGTGCCAGCAGTTCCCCTTACAATGAGCAGTTCTTC. It codes for CASSSPYNEQFF.

DNA of the CDR3: TGTGCCAGCAGCCCGGACAGGGTGGAGACCCAGTACTTC. This gives the protein CASSPDRVETQYF. V gene TRBV5-4 combines with J gene TRBJ2-5; TRBD1 aligns across 8 bases. CDR3 length equals 13 residues. CDR1 is SGHNT, CDR2 YYREEE, per germline (reference sequence). V lost 4 bases to trimming and J lost 5 bases; unmatched junction nucleotides: 4.

CDR3 coding DNA: TGTGCCAGCAGAGCCGGGACAGGGAACTATGGCTACACCTTC. As protein: CASRAGTGNYGYTF. The rearrangement joins TRBV6-5 to TRBJ1-2, with 9 positions matching TRBD1. CDR3 length: 14 residues. V shed 6 bases and J 2 bases; nucleotides not matched to a gene: 4. Germline V gene data show CDR1 as MNHEY and CDR2 as SVGAGI.

The gene calls are TRBV21-1 and TRBJ1-4; the D call in the table, TRBD1, was not verified against the DNA. TRBV21-1 is a pseudogene segment. CDR3 size: 19 residues. The CDR3 DNA follows: TGTGCCAGCACCTCCGCGGGGGGGACAGGGGCCGCAACTAATGAAAAACTGTTTTTT. As protein: CASTSAGGTGAATNEKLFF.

The chain employs TRBV4-3 and TRBJ2-2; TRBD2 aligns across 7 bases. Losses at the gene ends were 3 bases for V and 1 base for J; bases not matched to a gene: 8. The CDR3 loop spans 17 amino acids. The V gene's germline CDR1 is LGHNA and CDR2 YSLEER. The chain's CDR3 is CASSQAEAGVNTGELFF. In DNA form, the CDR3 reads TGCGCCAGCAGCCAGGCCGAGGCGGGGGTGAACACCGGGGAGCTGTTTTTT.